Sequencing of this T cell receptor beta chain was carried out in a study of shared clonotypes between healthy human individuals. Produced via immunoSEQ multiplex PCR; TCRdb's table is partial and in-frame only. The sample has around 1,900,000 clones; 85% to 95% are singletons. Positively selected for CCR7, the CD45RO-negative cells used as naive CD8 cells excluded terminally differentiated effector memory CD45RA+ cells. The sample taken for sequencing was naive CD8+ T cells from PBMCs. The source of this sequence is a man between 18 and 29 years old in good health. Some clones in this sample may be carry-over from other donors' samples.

The CDR3 spells CASSLETGGIEAFF. The CDR3 coding sequence is TGTGCCAGCAGTTTAGAAACGGGGGGAATTGAAGCTTTCTTT. The genes are TRBV27 and TRBJ1-1, with D perhaps matching TRBD1 (5 bases). The length of the CDR3 is 14 residues. V gave up 2 bases and J gave up 7 bases, with 14 bases separating them. The germline gives CDR1 MNHEY, CDR2 SMNVEV (reference sequence).